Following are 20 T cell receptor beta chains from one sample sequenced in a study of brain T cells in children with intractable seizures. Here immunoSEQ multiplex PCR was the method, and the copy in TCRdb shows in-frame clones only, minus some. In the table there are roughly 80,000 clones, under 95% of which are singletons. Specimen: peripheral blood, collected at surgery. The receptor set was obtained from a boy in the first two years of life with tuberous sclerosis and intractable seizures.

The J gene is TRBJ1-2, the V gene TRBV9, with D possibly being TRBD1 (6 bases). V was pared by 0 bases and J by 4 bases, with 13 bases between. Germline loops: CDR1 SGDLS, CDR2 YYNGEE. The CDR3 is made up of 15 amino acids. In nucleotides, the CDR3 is TGTGCCAGCAGCGTAGGTCCCGGGACAAGCTATGGCTACACCTTC. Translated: CASSVGPGTSYGYTF.

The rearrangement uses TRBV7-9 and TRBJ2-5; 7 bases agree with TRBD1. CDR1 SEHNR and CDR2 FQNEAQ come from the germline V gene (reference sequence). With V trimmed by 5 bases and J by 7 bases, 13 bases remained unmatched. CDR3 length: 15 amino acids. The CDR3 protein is CASSATGTEGRTQYF. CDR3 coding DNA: TGTGCCAGCAGCGCCACCGGGACAGAGGGTAGGACCCAGTACTTC.

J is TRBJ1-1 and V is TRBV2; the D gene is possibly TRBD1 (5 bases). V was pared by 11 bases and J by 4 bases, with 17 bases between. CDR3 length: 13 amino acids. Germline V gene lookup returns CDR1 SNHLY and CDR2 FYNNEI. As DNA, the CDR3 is TGTGCCGTACGGGACCTCGGAGGCACTGAAGCTTTCTTT. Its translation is CAVRDLGGTEAFF. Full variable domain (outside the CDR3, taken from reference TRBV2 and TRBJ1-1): EPEVTQTPSHQVTQMGQEVILRCVPISNHLYFYWYRQILGQKVEFLVSFYNNEISEKSEIFDDQFSVERPDGSNFTLKIRSTKLEDSAMYFCAVRDLGGTEAFFGQGTRLTVV.

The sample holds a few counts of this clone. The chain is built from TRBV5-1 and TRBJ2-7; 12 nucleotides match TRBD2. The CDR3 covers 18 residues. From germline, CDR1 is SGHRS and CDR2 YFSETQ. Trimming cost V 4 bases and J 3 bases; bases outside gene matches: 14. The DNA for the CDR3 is TGCGCCAGCAGCGTTGGCGCTAGCGGGGGGGCCTTCTTCTACGAGCAGTACTTC. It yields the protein CASSVGASGGAFFYEQYF.

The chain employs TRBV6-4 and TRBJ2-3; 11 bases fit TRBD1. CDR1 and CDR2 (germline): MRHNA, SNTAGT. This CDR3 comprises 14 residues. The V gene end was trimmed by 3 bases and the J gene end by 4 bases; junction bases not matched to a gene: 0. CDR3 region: CASSEGQGADTQYF. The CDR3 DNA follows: TGTGCCAGCAGTGAGGGACAGGGGGCAGATACGCAGTATTTT.

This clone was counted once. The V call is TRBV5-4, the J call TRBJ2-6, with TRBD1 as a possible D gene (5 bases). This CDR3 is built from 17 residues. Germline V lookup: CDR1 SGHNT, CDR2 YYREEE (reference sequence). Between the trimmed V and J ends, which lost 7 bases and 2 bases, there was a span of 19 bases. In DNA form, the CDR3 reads TGTGCCAGCCACCTACGGCAGGGAATAACTGGGGCCAACGTCCTGACTTTC. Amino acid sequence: CASHLRQGITGANVLTF.

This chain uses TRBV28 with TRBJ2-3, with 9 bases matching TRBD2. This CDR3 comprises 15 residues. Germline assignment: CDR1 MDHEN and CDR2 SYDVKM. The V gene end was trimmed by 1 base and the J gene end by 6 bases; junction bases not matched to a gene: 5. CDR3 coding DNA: TGTGCCAGCAGTTTATTTGCGGGAGGGCCCGATACGCAGTATTTT. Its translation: CASSLFAGGPDTQYF.

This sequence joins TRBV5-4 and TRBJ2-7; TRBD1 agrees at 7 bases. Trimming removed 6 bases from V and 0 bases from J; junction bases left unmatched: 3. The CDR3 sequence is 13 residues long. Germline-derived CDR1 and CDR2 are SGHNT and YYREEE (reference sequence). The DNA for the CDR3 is TGTGCCAGCAAAGGGACAGACTCCTACGAGCAGTACTTC. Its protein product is CASKGTDSYEQYF.

CDR3 bases: TGTGCCAGCAGTGAGACAGGGTGGGGCGAGCAGTACTTC. As protein: CASSETGWGEQYF. The chain joins TRBV6-1 to TRBJ2-7; TRBD1 matches 7 bases. V dropped 3 bases and J dropped 6; count of bases not matched to a gene: 5. Germline CDR1 reads MNHNS; CDR2 reads SASEGT. CDR3 length equals 13 residues.

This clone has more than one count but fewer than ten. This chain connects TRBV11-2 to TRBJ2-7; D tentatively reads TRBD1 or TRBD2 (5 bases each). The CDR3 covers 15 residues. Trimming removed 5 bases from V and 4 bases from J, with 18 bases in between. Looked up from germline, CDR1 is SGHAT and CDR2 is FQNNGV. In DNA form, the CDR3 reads TGTGCCAGCAGCCGGGACCGGCATTCCACTTACGAGCAGTACTTC. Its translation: CASSRDRHSTYEQYF.

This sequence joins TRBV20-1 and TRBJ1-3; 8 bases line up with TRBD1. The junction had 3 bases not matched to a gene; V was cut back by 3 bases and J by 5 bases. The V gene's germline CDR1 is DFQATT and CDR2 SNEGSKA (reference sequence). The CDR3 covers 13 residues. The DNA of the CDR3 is TGCAGTGCTAGTGCAGGGGGCAGAAACACCATATATTTT. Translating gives CSASAGGRNTIYF.

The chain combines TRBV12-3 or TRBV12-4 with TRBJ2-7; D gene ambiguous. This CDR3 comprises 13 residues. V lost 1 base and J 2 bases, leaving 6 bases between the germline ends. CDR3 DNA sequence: TGTGCCAGCAGTTTAGTTTTTACCTACGAGCAGTACTTC. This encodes CASSLVFTYEQYF.

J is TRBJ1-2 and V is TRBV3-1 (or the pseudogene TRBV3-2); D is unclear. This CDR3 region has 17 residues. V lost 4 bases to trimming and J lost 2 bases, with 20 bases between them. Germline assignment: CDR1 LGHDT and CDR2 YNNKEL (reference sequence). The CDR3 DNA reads TGTGCCAGCAGCCGTAGTTCTGACCCCACTACGAACTATGGCTACACCTTC. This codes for CASSRSSDPTTNYGYTF.

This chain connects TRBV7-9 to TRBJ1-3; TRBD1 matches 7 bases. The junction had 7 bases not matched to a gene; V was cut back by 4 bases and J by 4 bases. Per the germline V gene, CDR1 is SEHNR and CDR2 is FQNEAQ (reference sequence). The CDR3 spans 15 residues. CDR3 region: CASSSLPDRGNTIYF. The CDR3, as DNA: TGTGCCAGCAGCTCCCTTCCGGACAGGGGAAACACCATATATTTT.

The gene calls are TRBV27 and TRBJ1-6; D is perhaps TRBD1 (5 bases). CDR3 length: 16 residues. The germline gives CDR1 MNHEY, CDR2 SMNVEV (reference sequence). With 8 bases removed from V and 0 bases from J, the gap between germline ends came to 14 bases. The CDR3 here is CASFEWGSSYNSPLHF. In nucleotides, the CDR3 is TGTGCCAGCTTTGAGTGGGGGAGCTCCTATAATTCACCCCTCCACTTT.

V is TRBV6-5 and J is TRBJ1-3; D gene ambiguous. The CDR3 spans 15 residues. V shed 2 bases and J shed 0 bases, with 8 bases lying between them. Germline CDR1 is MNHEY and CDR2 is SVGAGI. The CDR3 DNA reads TGTGCCAGCAGTTACGGGCGAAACTCTGGAAACACCATATATTTT. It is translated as CASSYGRNSGNTIYF.

CDR3 region: CASSVTGATNEKLFF. CDR3 DNA sequence: TGTGCCAGCAGCGTAACAGGGGCAACTAATGAAAAACTGTTTTTT. V and J are TRBV2 and TRBJ1-4; the match to TRBD1 covers 7 bases. Per germline, CDR1 SNHLY and CDR2 FYNNEI. After removal of 6 bases from V and 0 bases from J, the junction contained 4 bases not matched to a gene. The CDR3 has 15 residues.

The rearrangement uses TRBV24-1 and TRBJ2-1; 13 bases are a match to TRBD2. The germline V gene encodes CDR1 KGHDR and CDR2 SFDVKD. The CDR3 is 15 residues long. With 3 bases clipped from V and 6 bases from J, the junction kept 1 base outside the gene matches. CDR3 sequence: CATSDTSGGANEQFF. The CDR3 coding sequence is TGTGCCACCAGTGATACTAGCGGGGGGGCCAATGAGCAGTTCTTC.

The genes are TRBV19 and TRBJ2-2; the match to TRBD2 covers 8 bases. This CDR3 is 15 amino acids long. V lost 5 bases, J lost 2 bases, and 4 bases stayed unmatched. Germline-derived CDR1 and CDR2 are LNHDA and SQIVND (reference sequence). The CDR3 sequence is CASSERGYNTGELFF. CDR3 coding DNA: TGTGCCAGTAGTGAGCGGGGGTACAACACCGGGGAGCTGTTTTTT.

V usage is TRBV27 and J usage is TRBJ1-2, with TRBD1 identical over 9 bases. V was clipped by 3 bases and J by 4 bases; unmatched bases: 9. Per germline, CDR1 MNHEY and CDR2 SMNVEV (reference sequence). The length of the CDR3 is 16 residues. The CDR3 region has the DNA TGTGCCAGCAGTTTCTTAACAGGGGGCTCGAGCTATGGCTACACCTTC. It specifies CASSFLTGGSSYGYTF.